These 32 T cell receptor beta chains originate from one sample sequenced in a study of CD8+CD57+ T cells in acquired aplastic anemia. Genomic DNA constituted the template upon which TCR beta VDJ and CDR3 profiling was performed. Using its own MiXCR run on the reads, TCRdb lists one record per CDR3 protein. The sample consists of 150,000 to 200,000 distinct CDR3 sequences, approximately 44% of them appearing once. Sequencing was done on a sample of sorted CD4+, CD8+, or CD8+CD57+ T cells (not recorded which) from PBMCs. All receptors come from a human donor in good health.

The sample holds many counts of this clonotype. This chain connects TRBV7-3 to TRBJ2-1; 7 nucleotides match TRBD2. This CDR3 spans 15 amino acids. The V gene's germline CDR1 is SGHTA and CDR2 FQGTGA. V was clipped by 1 base and J by 4 bases; unmatched bases: 4. The CDR3 DNA follows: TGTGCCAGCAGCTTAAGGCCTAGCGGATACAATGAGCAGTTCTTC. Residues: CASSLRPSGYNEQFF. Filled out from reference TRBV7-3 and TRBJ2-1, the complete variable domain reads GAGVSQTPSNKVTEKGKYVELRCDPISGHTALYWYRQSLGQGPEFLIYFQGTGAADDSGLPNDRFFAVRPEGSVSTLKIQRTERGDSAVYLCASSLRPSGYNEQFFGPGTRLTVL.

This clonotype appeared many times. The CDR3 nucleotides read TGTGCCAGCAGCTCGACGACAGGTTCCTACGAGCAGTACTTC. Its protein product is CASSSTTGSYEQYF. The chain combines TRBV5-4 with TRBJ2-7; maybe TRBD1 (6 bases). The V gene lost 3 bases and the J gene lost 1 base, with 11 bases spanning the gap. Germline V gene data show CDR1 as SGHNT and CDR2 as YYREEE (reference sequence). The CDR3 runs 14 residues.

The sample holds one count of this clonotype. The chain recombines TRBV20-1 with TRBJ1-6; no firm D call. In germline, CDR1 is DFQATT, CDR2 SNEGSKA (reference sequence). V was shortened by 2 bases and J by 5 bases, with 7 bases between the two germline ends. This CDR3 spans 13 amino acids. CDR3 loop: CSARRANNSPLHF. CDR3 coding DNA: TGCAGTGCTAGAAGGGCCAATAATTCACCCCTCCACTTT.

This clonotype was recorded at least ten times. The V and J genes are TRBV19 and TRBJ1-1; 7 bases agree with TRBD1. The trim removed 7 bases at V and 0 bases at J, leaving 2 bases unmatched. Germline-derived CDR1 and CDR2 are LNHDA and SQIVND (reference sequence). The CDR3 spans 13 residues. The CDR3 sequence is CASKGQLNTEAFF. The CDR3, as DNA: TGTGCCAGTAAGGGACAGCTGAACACTGAAGCTTTCTTT.

This sequence joins TRBV5-1 and TRBJ2-3; 11 bases fit TRBD2. J lost 5 bases, V lost 0 bases, and 8 bases had no gene match. Germline loops: CDR1 SGHRS, CDR2 YFSETQ. The CDR3 runs 17 residues. CDR3 in amino acids: CASSLALLAGVQDTQYF. For the CDR3, the DNA is TGCGCCAGCAGCTTGGCTTTACTAGCGGGGGTACAAGATACGCAGTATTTT.

At least ten counts were recorded for this clonotype. The gene calls are TRBV20-1 and TRBJ1-5; D not certain. Germline V gene data show CDR1 as DFQATT and CDR2 as SNEGSKA (reference sequence). With 1 base removed from V and 2 bases from J, the gap between germline ends came to 12 bases. CDR3 length equals 15 residues. The CDR3 region has the DNA TGCAGTGCTAGAGCCCCCCGTGTTGGCAATCAGCCCCAGCATTTT. Translated: CSARAPRVGNQPQHF.

This clonotype was counted ten times or more. The chain employs TRBV2 and TRBJ1-5; maybe TRBD1 (6 bases). The ends were cut back, 6 bases at V and 6 bases at J, with 15 bases in the middle. Per the germline V gene, CDR1 is SNHLY and CDR2 is FYNNEI. This CDR3 region has 14 residues. CDR3 coding DNA: TGTGCCAGCAGCCCCGAGGGGGAGGGTCAGCCCCAGCATTTT. Translated, it gives CASSPEGEGQPQHF.

This clonotype was counted at least ten times. The V call is TRBV9, the J call TRBJ2-6; 7 positions agree with TRBD1. The germline gives CDR1 SGDLS, CDR2 YYNGEE. The CDR3 length is 18 residues. The trim removed 3 bases at V and 11 bases at J, leaving 20 bases unmatched. The CDR3 spells CASSESTGAVLVRDVLTF. CDR3 DNA sequence: TGTGCCAGCAGCGAATCCACAGGGGCCGTTCTGGTTCGTGACGTCCTGACTTTC.

In this sample, this clonotype turned up a few times. This chain connects TRBV5-1 to TRBJ2-1, with D possibly TRBD2 on 6 matching bases. The CDR3 is 17 amino acids. Trimming stripped 0 bases from V and 0 bases from J, with 13 bases between. From germline, CDR1 is SGHRS and CDR2 YFSETQ. CDR3 residues: CASSLAGLSSSYNEQFF. The CDR3 DNA sequence: TGCGCCAGCAGCTTGGCGGGACTCTCTAGCTCCTACAATGAGCAGTTCTTC. The whole variable domain, filled in from reference TRBV5-1 and TRBJ2-1, reads KAGVTQTPRYLIKTRGQQVTLSCSPISGHRSVSWYQQTPGQGLQFLFEYFSETQRNKGNFPGRFSGRQFSNSRSEMNVSTLELGDSALYLCASSLAGLSSSYNEQFFGPGTRLTVL.

This clonotype was recorded many times. The rearrangement uses TRBV5-8 and TRBJ1-2; the D is unclear. The CDR3 contains 15 residues. The V and J ends lost 0 bases and 7 bases respectively, with 16 bases between them. In germline, CDR1 is SGHTS, CDR2 YDEGEE. The DNA of the CDR3 is TGTGCCAGCAGCTTGGCCAATGGAGGCTCGGTTGGCTACACCTTC. Translated: CASSLANGGSVGYTF.

The rearrangement links TRBV15 to TRBJ1-1; no clear D gene. The germline V and J ends were trimmed by 1 base and 1 base, with 10 bases remaining between them. Germline V gene lookup returns CDR1 LNHNV and CDR2 YYDKDF (reference sequence). This CDR3 contains 15 residues. The CDR3 DNA reads as TGTGCCACCAGCAGAGTGGAGGGAGGGAACACTGAAGCTTTCTTT. This gives the protein CATSRVEGGNTEAFF.

The J gene is TRBJ2-7, the V gene TRBV28, with TRBD1 as a possible D gene (5 bases). The CDR3 extends over 14 amino acids. Germline V gene lookup returns CDR1 MDHEN and CDR2 SYDVKM. V shed 5 bases and J shed 4 bases, with 15 bases lying between them. The CDR3 DNA is TGTGCCAGCAGTCGAGGAGTTAAGGGGTACGAGCAGTACTTC. Amino acids: CASSRGVKGYEQYF.

This chain joins TRBV5-4 and TRBJ2-1, with 7 bases lining up with TRBD1. J was trimmed by 5 bases and V by 4 bases; bases with no gene match: 9. Germline CDR1 SGHNT, CDR2 YYREEE (reference sequence). The CDR3 runs to 15 residues. The CDR3 spells CASSLPGGRDNEQFF. Written as DNA, the CDR3 is TGTGCCAGCAGCCTTCCAGGGGGTCGTGACAATGAGCAGTTCTTC.

This clonotype has ten or more counts. This sequence joins TRBV6-4 and TRBJ1-5, with TRBD1 as a possible D gene (6 bases). V was trimmed by 2 bases and J by 6 bases, leaving 17 bases between them. The V gene's germline CDR1 is MRHNA and CDR2 SNTAGT. This CDR3 comprises 16 residues. CDR3 protein: CASSDPPGAGCQPQHF. The CDR3, as DNA: TGTGCCAGCAGTGACCCCCCGGGGGCAGGTTGTCAGCCCCAGCATTTT.

This clonotype was seen ten or more times. CDR3 amino acids: CASSSTGERETQYF. The DNA for the CDR3 is TGTGCCAGCAGCTCAACAGGGGAGCGCGAGACCCAGTACTTC. V usage is TRBV5-4 and J usage is TRBJ2-5; the match to TRBD1 covers 7 bases. The CDR3 runs 14 residues. V trimming: 3 bases; J trimming: 5 bases; junction bases outside the gene matches: 7. In germline, CDR1 is SGHNT, CDR2 YYREEE (reference sequence).

This clonotype was seen repeatedly, ten times or more. The rearrangement links TRBV6-2 or TRBV6-3 to TRBJ2-7; 8 nucleotides align to TRBD1. The CDR3 is 15 amino acids. Germline CDR1 MNHEY, CDR2 SVGEGT. V lost 5 bases and J lost 2; bases outside the gene matches: 8. CDR3 DNA sequence: TGTGCCAGCAGTCGGACAGGGATTAGCGCCTACGAGCAGTACTTC. Translation gives CASSRTGISAYEQYF.

The rearrangement joins TRBV14 to TRBJ2-7; unclear D gene. Looked up from germline, CDR1 is SGHDN and CDR2 is FVKESK. Trimming removed 10 bases at V and 2 bases at J, with 15 bases between. The CDR3 consists of 13 residues. CDR3 nucleotides: TGTGCCATCAGTGGGTCAGCAACCTACGAGCAGTACTTC. It yields the protein CAISGSATYEQYF. The whole variable domain, remainder taken from reference TRBV14 and TRBJ2-7, is EAGVTQFPSHSVIEKGQTVTLRCDPISGHDNLYWYRRVMGKEIKFLLHFVKESKQDESGMPNNRFLAERTGGTYSTLKVQPAELEDSGVYFCAISGSATYEQYFGPGTRLTVT.

The chain carries TRBV25-1 and TRBJ2-3, with TRBD2 matching 7 bases. The CDR3 runs to 15 residues. Germline loops: CDR1 MGHDK, CDR2 SYGVNS. Trimming removed 3 bases from V and 2 bases from J; junction bases left unmatched: 5. The CDR3 loop reads CASSDTGRVTDTQYF. In nucleotides, the CDR3 is TGTGCCAGCAGTGATACGGGGAGGGTCACAGATACGCAGTATTTT.

This clonotype was seen only a few times. The chain uses TRBV2 and TRBJ2-7; D may be TRBD1 (5 bases). The CDR3 consists of 12 residues. Trimming cost V 5 bases and J 4 bases, with 9 bases left between them. Germline V CDR1 and CDR2: SNHLY, FYNNEI. The CDR3 sequence: CASSTRQYEQYF. CDR3 nucleotide sequence: TGTGCCAGCAGTACCCGACAGTACGAGCAGTACTTC.

This clonotype has a count of ten or more. The J gene is TRBJ2-3, the V gene TRBV5-4, with a possible D match to TRBD1 (5 bases). There are 15 residues in the CDR3. Germline assignment: CDR1 SGHNT and CDR2 YYREEE (reference sequence). The V and J ends lost 0 bases and 3 bases respectively, with 11 bases between them. The CDR3 DNA follows: TGTGCCAGCAGCTTGGAGGGGTCCAATACAGATACGCAGTATTTT. Translated: CASSLEGSNTDTQYF.

This clonotype appeared once. Being one base from a much bigger clone, this may be a read error. In this CDR3 the conserved last residue, phenylalanine or tryptophan, is missing, so a read error is likely. The CDR3 region has the DNA TGTGCCAGCAGATCCGAGGCGGGAGGGCTCGATACGCAGTATTGT. This translates into CASRSEAGGLDTQYC. This rearrangement joins TRBV2 to TRBJ2-3, with 9 positions matching TRBD2. Trimming removed 6 bases from V and 6 bases from J; junction bases left unmatched: 10. This CDR3 is built from 15 residues. The germline V gene has CDR1 SNHLY and CDR2 FYNNEI.

The J gene is TRBJ1-6, the V gene TRBV7-8; 9 bases map to TRBD1. The CDR3 sequence is 17 residues long. Germline CDR1 reads SGHVS; CDR2 reads FQNEAQ. V lost 5 bases and J lost 2; bases outside the gene matches: 7. CDR3 region: CASSPTDRGTYNSPLHF. CDR3 nucleotide sequence: TGTGCCAGCAGCCCCACCGACAGGGGGACCTATAATTCACCCCTCCACTTT. The variable domain in full, with the rest retrieved from reference TRBV7-8 and TRBJ1-6, is GAGVSQSPRYKVAKRGQDVALRCDPISGHVSLFWYQQALGQGPEFLTYFQNEAQLDKSGLPSDRFFAERPEGSVSTLKIQRTQQEDSAVYLCASSPTDRGTYNSPLHFGNGTRLTVT.

The CDR3 sequence is CASRRRVAGGYEQFF. The CDR3, as DNA: TGTGCCAGCAGAAGGAGGGTAGCGGGGGGGTATGAGCAGTTCTTC. This sequence joins TRBV11-2 and TRBJ2-1; 11 positions agree with TRBD2. Germline V gives CDR1 SGHAT, CDR2 FQNNGV. Germline trimming cut 6 bases from V and 8 bases from J; bases unmatched to any gene: 9. The CDR3 has 15 residues.

This clonotype was seen at least ten times. This sequence joins TRBV10-3 and TRBJ2-3, with 11 bases matching TRBD2. Losses at the gene ends were 7 bases for V and 6 bases for J; bases not matched to a gene: 9. In germline, CDR1 is ENHRY, CDR2 SYGVKD. This CDR3 comprises 15 residues. The CDR3 protein is CAINTGRTSGDTQYF. The DNA for the CDR3 is TGTGCCATCAACACAGGGAGGACTAGCGGGGATACGCAGTATTTT.

V gene TRBV18 combines with J gene TRBJ2-7; no reliable D call. The germline gives CDR1 KGHSH, CDR2 LQKENI. The germline V and J ends were trimmed by 2 bases and 5 bases, with 16 bases remaining between them. The CDR3 runs to 15 residues. CDR3 coding DNA: TGTGCCAGCTCACCAGAAGGAAGGGTGAGAGACGAGCAGTACTTC. It yields the protein CASSPEGRVRDEQYF.

Points on this clonotype: It may be a read error: a sequence one base away is much more abundant. The rearrangement links TRBV11-2 to TRBJ2-1; 8 bases map to TRBD1. The CDR3 extends over 14 amino acids. Per germline, CDR1 SGHAT and CDR2 FQNNGV. CDR3 sequence (DNA): TGTGCCAGCAGCTTGGGACAGGTCAATAATGGGCAGTTCTTC. As protein: CASSLGQVNNGQFF.

The chain combines TRBV2 with TRBJ1-1, with a weak D call TRBD1 (6 bases). The CDR3 contains 14 residues. Germline V CDR1 and CDR2: SNHLY, FYNNEI. V was pared by 6 bases and J by 0 bases, with 11 bases between. The CDR3 coding sequence is TGTGCCAGCAGGAGGGGGGGGATGAACACTGAAGCTTTCTTT. Amino acid sequence: CASRRGGMNTEAFF.

This clonotype was counted ten times or more. The V call is TRBV10-3, the J call TRBJ2-2; D ambiguous. The germline V and J ends were trimmed by 4 bases and 3 bases, with 6 bases remaining between them. Germline values: CDR1 ENHRY, CDR2 SYGVKD. This CDR3 has 13 residues. In DNA, the CDR3 is TGTGCCATCAGTGTGTCGGACACCGGGGAGCTGTTTTTT. Translated: CAISVSDTGELFF.

The sample holds a few counts of this clonotype. This chain connects TRBV11-2 to TRBJ2-7; D might be TRBD2 (6 bases). With 5 bases removed from V and 2 bases from J, the gap between germline ends came to 25 bases. The germline CDR1 and CDR2 sequences are SGHAT and FQNNGV. The CDR3 has 18 residues. The CDR3 here is CASSPETSRERGPYEQYF. The DNA for the CDR3 is TGTGCCAGCAGCCCCGAAACTAGCCGGGAAAGGGGCCCCTACGAGCAGTACTTC. The full variable domain, its missing parts supplied by reference TRBV11-2 and TRBJ2-7, is EAGVAQSPRYKIIEKRQSVAFWCNPISGHATLYWYQQILGQGPKLLIQFQNNGVVDDSQLPKDRFSAERLKGVDSTLKIQPAKLEDSAVYLCASSPETSRERGPYEQYFGPGTRLTVT.

This clonotype was seen a handful of times. This rearrangement joins TRBV5-1 to TRBJ1-4, with D possibly being TRBD1 (5 bases). The CDR3 has 13 residues. Per the germline V gene, CDR1 is SGHRS and CDR2 is YFSETQ. Deletions cut 5 bases from V and 8 bases from J, with 13 bases between. The DNA for the CDR3 is TGCGCCAGCAGGCCTGACAGCGCGGAAAAACTGTTTTTT. Translation: CASRPDSAEKLFF.

On this clonotype itself: A much larger clone lies a single base off, so this may be a read error. CDR3 region: CASSLYRGPYNEQSF. The CDR3 DNA reads TGCGCCAGCAGCTTGTACAGGGGCCCCTACAATGAGCAGTCCTTC. This rearrangement joins TRBV5-1 to TRBJ2-1; 7 nucleotides agree with TRBD1. The germline gives CDR1 SGHRS, CDR2 YFSETQ. This CDR3 is built from 15 residues.

The rearrangement links TRBV20-1 to TRBJ2-7; 9 bases are shared with TRBD2. The CDR3 extends over 14 amino acids. The germline V gene has CDR1 DFQATT and CDR2 SNEGSKA (reference sequence). The V segment lost 6 bases and the J segment 3 bases; nucleotides outside the gene matches: 9. CDR3 coding DNA: TGCAGTGCGATAGCGGGAGAGTCGGGCTACGAGCAGTACTTC. Its translation: CSAIAGESGYEQYF.